These 5 T cell receptor beta chains share one sample of origin, sequenced in a study of OX40 agonist ivuxolimab in advanced cancers. Method: immunoSEQ multiplex PCR; TCRdb's copy keeps in-frame clones and lacks some. Of approximately 90,000 clones listed, about 89% are singletons. The source was CD4+ or CD8+ T cells sorted from blood, collected in a trial of the OX40 agonist ivuxolimab. These receptors all stem from an adult with an advanced solid tumor such as melanoma, head and neck, liver or kidney cancer.

The rearrangement uses TRBV6-5 and TRBJ1-1; 10 bases are a match to TRBD1. The CDR3 contains 15 residues. Trimming cost V 6 bases and J 3 bases; bases outside gene matches: 7. Germline CDR1 and CDR2: MNHEY and SVGAGI. The CDR3 sequence is CASSSRQGAHTEAFF. The DNA for the CDR3 is TGTGCCAGCAGCTCCCGACAGGGGGCTCACACTGAAGCTTTCTTT.

V is TRBV7-9 and J is TRBJ2-1; D might be TRBD2 (6 bases). Germline CDR1 SEHNR, CDR2 FQNEAQ (reference sequence). This CDR3 has 12 amino acids. The V end lost 6 bases, the J end lost 8 bases, and 11 bases lay between the germline ends. Here the CDR3 reads CASRYPGDEQFF. Written as DNA, the CDR3 is TGTGCCAGCAGGTACCCGGGGGATGAGCAGTTCTTC.

This clone was found once. The chain uses TRBV4-1 and TRBJ2-1; D gene uncertain. The length of the CDR3 is 15 residues. CDR1 and CDR2 (germline): MGHRA, YSYEKL. Deletions cut 2 bases from V and 8 bases from J, with 16 bases between. CDR3: CASSQLLLVPDEQFF. In nucleotides, the CDR3 is TGCGCCAGCAGCCAACTTTTGCTCGTACCAGATGAGCAGTTCTTC.

CDR3 loop: CASSFLGEQSYF. CDR3 nucleotide sequence: TGTGCCAGCAGCTTTTTAGGGGAACAGTCGTACTTC. This chain connects TRBV7-9 to TRBJ2-7; the D gene is possibly TRBD1 (5 bases). The CDR3 is 12 residues long. Trimming took off 3 bases at V and 12 bases at J, with 15 bases between the two ends. Germline V lookup: CDR1 SEHNR, CDR2 FQNEAQ (reference sequence).

This clone occurred a few times. V is TRBV20-1 and J is TRBJ1-1; 8 nucleotides line up with TRBD1. Unmatched junction bases numbered 3, after V lost 6 bases and J lost 6 bases. The germline V gene encodes CDR1 DFQATT and CDR2 SNEGSKA (reference sequence). This CDR3 is 11 amino acids long. The CDR3, as DNA: TGCAGTGCAAGGACAGGGTCTGAAGCTTTCTTT. Its protein product is CSARTGSEAFF.